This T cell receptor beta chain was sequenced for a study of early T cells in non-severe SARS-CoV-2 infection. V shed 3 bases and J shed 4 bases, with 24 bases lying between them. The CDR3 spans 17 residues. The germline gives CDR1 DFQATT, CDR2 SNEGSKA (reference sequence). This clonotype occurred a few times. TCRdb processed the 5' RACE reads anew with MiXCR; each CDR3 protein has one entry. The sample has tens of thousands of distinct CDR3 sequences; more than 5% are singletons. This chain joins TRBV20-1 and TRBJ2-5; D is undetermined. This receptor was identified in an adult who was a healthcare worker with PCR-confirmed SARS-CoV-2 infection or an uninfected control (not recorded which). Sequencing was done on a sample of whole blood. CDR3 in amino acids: CSASAIPAGVKPETQYF. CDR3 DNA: TGCAGTGCTAGTGCAATTCCAGCCGGTGTAAAGCCAGAGACCCAGTACTTC.